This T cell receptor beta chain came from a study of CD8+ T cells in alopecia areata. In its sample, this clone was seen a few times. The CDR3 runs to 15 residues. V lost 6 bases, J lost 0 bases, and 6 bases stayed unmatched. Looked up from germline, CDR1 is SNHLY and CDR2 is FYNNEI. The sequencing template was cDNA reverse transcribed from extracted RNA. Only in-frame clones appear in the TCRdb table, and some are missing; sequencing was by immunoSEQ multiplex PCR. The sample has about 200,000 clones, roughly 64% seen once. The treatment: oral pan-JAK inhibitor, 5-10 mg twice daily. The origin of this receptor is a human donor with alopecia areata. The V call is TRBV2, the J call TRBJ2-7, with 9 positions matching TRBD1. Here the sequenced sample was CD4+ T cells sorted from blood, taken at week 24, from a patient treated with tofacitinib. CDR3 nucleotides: TGTGCCAGCAGCGGACAGGGGAGGAGCTCCTACGAGCAGTACTTC. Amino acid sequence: CASSGQGRSSYEQYF.